This TCR beta chain is drawn from a study of OX40 agonist ivuxolimab in advanced cancers. Sequenced by immunoSEQ multiplex PCR; TCRdb stores in-frame clones only, minus some. The data show tens of thousands of clones, about 80% seen once. Sequencing was performed on CD4+ or CD8+ T cells sorted from blood, taken in a trial of the OX40 agonist ivuxolimab. The source of this sequence is an adult with an advanced solid tumor such as melanoma, head and neck, liver or kidney cancer.

The CDR3 region is CASSSGRVTDTQYF. The DNA of the CDR3 is TGTGCCAGCAGCTCTGGACGGGTAACTGATACGCAGTATTTT. The chain combines TRBV9 with TRBJ2-3, with unresolved D. The V end was cut by 4 bases, the J end by 6 bases, with 15 bases between. The CDR3 has 14 amino acids. Germline CDR1 reads SGDLS; CDR2 reads YYNGEE.